The 5 T cell receptor beta chains below were found in one sample sequenced in a study of cytomegalovirus exposure and HLA in healthy donors. Use of 60 Vbeta and 13 Jbeta primers characterized the PCR. The method was immunoSEQ multiplex PCR; TCRdb's version includes in-frame clones alone and lacks a portion of them. This table holds about 170,000 clones, 82% found once. Sequenced input: PBMCs. The receptors originated from a girl aged 2 to 10 in good health and CMV-seropositive.

In its sample, this clone was seen once. V is TRBV30 and J is TRBJ1-5; maybe TRBD1 (5 bases). CDR3 length: 13 amino acids. The V end was cut by 4 bases, the J end by 9 bases, with 16 bases between. The germline CDR1 and CDR2 sequences are GTSNPN and SVGIG (reference sequence). CDR3 protein: CAWTDPGRGPQHF. Here the CDR3 DNA reads TGTGCCTGGACGGACCCAGGGCGAGGGCCCCAGCATTTT. Combining the CDR3 with reference TRBV30 and TRBJ1-5 gives the whole variable domain SQTIHQWPATLVQPVGSPLSLECTVEGTSNPNLYWYRQAAGRGLQLLFYSVGIGQISSEVPQNLSASRPQDRQFILSSKKLLLSDSGFYLCAWTDPGRGPQHFGDGTRLSIL.

The chain recombines TRBV5-1 with TRBJ1-1; 10 nucleotides line up with TRBD1. After removal of 5 bases from V and 0 bases from J, the junction contained 7 bases not matched to a gene. The CDR3 spans 16 residues. Germline V gene sequence: CDR1 SGHRS, CDR2 YFSETQ. CDR3 nucleotides: TGCGCCAGCAGAGCCGGGACAGGGGTCATGAACACTGAAGCTTTCTTT. This gives the protein CASRAGTGVMNTEAFF.

This clone was detected once. This chain links TRBV7-3 with TRBJ2-1; D remains ambiguous. The CDR3 sequence is 17 residues long. V gave up 1 base and J gave up 2 bases, with 15 bases separating them. The V gene's germline CDR1 is SGHTA and CDR2 FQGTGA. CDR3 protein: CASSLNLDGEPYNEQFF. As DNA, the CDR3 is TGTGCCAGCAGCTTAAATCTCGACGGAGAACCCTACAATGAGCAGTTCTTC.

The chain combines TRBV7-9 with TRBJ1-1, with 7 bases aligning to TRBD1. V shed 5 bases and J 4 bases; nucleotides not matched to a gene: 7. Germline V gives CDR1 SEHNR, CDR2 FQNEAQ (reference sequence). CDR3 length: 14 amino acids. CDR3 amino acids: CASSQGQAATEAFF. In DNA, the CDR3 is TGTGCCAGCAGCCAAGGACAGGCGGCCACTGAAGCTTTCTTT.

This chain links TRBV2 with TRBJ1-5, with a weak D call TRBD1 (5 bases). From germline, CDR1 is SNHLY and CDR2 FYNNEI. The CDR3 length is 14 residues. V dropped 4 bases and J dropped 9 bases, with 16 bases sitting between them. DNA for the CDR3: TGTGCCAGCAGTGGGGGACTGGGCTCGTCGCCCCAGCATTTT. Residues: CASSGGLGSSPQHF.